This T cell receptor (beta chain) was profiled in a study of CD8+CD57+ T cells in acquired aplastic anemia (dated by TCRdb to the late 2010s). The study in broad terms: On average, sorted CD4+ and CD8+ cells yielded around 3.5 ug of extracted DNA, with a range of about 0.19 to 30 ug. A CD8+CD57+ expansion meant a frequency higher than the mean frequency seen in healthy subjects. Summary of the overall study and its limitations: Roughly 30 CD8+ CDR3 sequences were shared between patients and controls but appeared highly expressed in patients and within their immunodominant clones. CD8+ Simpson's diversity did not differ significantly between patients and healthy controls (P=0.060).

Patients chosen for sequencing had shown expansion of CD8+CD57+ cells by flow cytometry. Every patient had a diagnosis of severe acquired aplastic anemia based on International Study of Aplastic Anemia and Agranulocytosis and Camitta criteria. No patient had received any therapy when blood was sampled. The study deep-sequenced TCR repertoires of sorted CD4+ and CD8+ blood T cells from severe aplastic anemia patients and healthy subjects. Patients were enrolled under clinicaltrials.gov protocols 00001620, 01623167, 00001397, 00071045, 00081523 and 00961064 in the USA. Ficoll-Paque density gradient centrifugation was used to isolate peripheral blood mononuclear cells. Before DNA extraction, CD4+ and CD8+ T cells were sorted by FACS or by magnetic beads. V lost 5 bases and J lost 2 bases, and the count of bases not matched to a germline gene is 10. The CDR3 measures 16 amino acids from cysteine to phenylalanine. Kept here is only the CDR3 DNA, which spans 48 bases and is read in frame from base 1. The germline V gene (reference sequence) gives CDR1 as LNHDA and CDR2 as SQIVND.

This clonotype was picked up many times. The antigen it recognizes is unknown. Qualities for individual bases were not recorded, and no much larger clone is one base off. Profiling of TCR beta VDJ combinations and CDR3 sequences used genomic DNA as the template. An Illumina HiSeq 2000 was the platform used for TCR repertoire sequencing. Turning to the authors' computational methods: TRBV/TRBJ rearrangement plots, CDR3 size and DJ length profiles, and Simpson's diversity index were used to assess repertoires. The most abundant DNA sequence in the deep sequencing data was defined as the immunodominant clone. CDR3 amino acid sequences were screened for sharing across subjects and compared with published repertoires and the VDJdb database. The public reads were run again by TCRdb, first through fastp at Q25 and then through MiXCR, and only productive beta chains were kept. Merged by CDR3 protein, the rows form single entries marked with the most common genes and DNA. TCRdb assigned the V and J calls; the authors' analysis was not used. The sample contains around 200,000 distinct CDR3 sequences, 48% of them found a single time. The ten top clones hold around 8.8% of the sample.

The sample comprised sorted CD4+, CD8+, or CD8+CD57+ T cells (not recorded which) from PBMCs. The chain is assembled from TRBV19 and TRBJ2-3; a stretch of 7 junction bases matches TRBD1. The TCR was taken from a human donor with aplastic anemia. The bases are TGTGCCAGTAGTGCATCGGGGACAGTTAACACAGATACGCAGTATTTT. Translated, this gives CASSASGTVNTDTQYF.